The TCR beta chain under discussion was sequenced for a study of T cells in narcolepsy. Looking at the study overall: Patients with NT1 or NT2 and healthy control donors were enrolled. Study results and caveats: Blood of same and different patients, but not healthy controls, reportedly held recurring autoreactive clonotypes. Some memory CD4+ repertoires had no autoreactive clone sequences. HCRT-specific and TRIB2-specific autoreactive clonotypes appeared among same-patient CSF and blood CD4+ clonotypes.

Regarding this clone: Its antigen is undetermined.

Data came from immunoSEQ multiplex PCR; TCRdb stores just in-frame clones and leaves some out. The data show about 35,000 clones, with around 80% seen just once and around 1% held by the top ten. Germline V lookup: CDR1 MDHEN, CDR2 SYDVKM. The CDR3 length is 15 residues. The V segment lost 6 bases and the J segment 2 bases; nucleotides outside the gene matches: 7. The sequence was obtained from a human donor in good health. Sequencing was performed on memory (CD45RA-) CD4+ T cells from blood. This chain connects TRBV28 to TRBJ2-7; 10 bases agree with TRBD2. CDR3 sequence (DNA): TGTGCCAGCAGAGCGAGCGGGAGGGGAACCTACGAGCAGTACTTC. Amino acid sequence: CASRASGRGTYEQYF. The entire variable domain, with the rest obtained from reference TRBV28 and TRBJ2-7, is as follows: DVKVTQSSRYLVKRTGEKVFLECVQDMDHENMFWYRQDPGLGLRLIYFSYDVKMKEKGDIPEGYSVSREKKERFSLILESASTNQTSMYLCASRASGRGTYEQYFGPGTRLTVT.